This T cell receptor (beta chain) came from a study of blood T cells in healthy people across ages. V dropped 7 bases and J dropped 6; count of bases not matched to a gene: 11. There are 14 residues in the CDR3. With a J-beta primer mix and a sample-barcoded 5' primer, a second PCR ran about 6 to 11 cycles. TCRdb fed the 5' RACE reads into MiXCR, producing one record per CDR3 protein. Of 600,000 to 900,000 distinct CDR3 sequences detected, under 30% appear once; the ten largest clones hold 3%. This same sample was also part of a study on T cells of mothers and their children.

Sample: blood. This chain joins TRBV12-3 or TRBV12-4 and TRBJ2-7; 8 nucleotides match TRBD1. This TCR was sampled from a boy under 18 in good health. CDR3: CASTPRTGSREQYF. CDR3 sequence (DNA): TGTGCCAGCACTCCACGGACAGGGTCCCGCGAGCAGTACTTC.